This T cell receptor beta chain was obtained from a study of T cell repertoires in cytomegalovirus infection. At the level of the study: In the study, CMV epitopes included recently identified HLA-C-restricted and well-studied HLA-B-restricted ones. General study results and limits: Ex vivo, HLA-C-restricted CMV-specific TCR beta clonotypes prevailed over the rest of the response.

This clonotype was seen only a few times. The antigen is unknown. TCRdb redid the calling of the reads with MiXCR, one entry per CDR3 protein. The sample yields some 940,000 distinct CDR3 sequences, around 32% seen once. This TCR came from a human donor in good health (CMV status not recorded). Some clones in this sample may be carry-over from other donors' samples. This specimen was cultured CD8+ T cells from PBMCs, taken from culture after CMV antigen stimulation.

CDR3 in DNA: TGCGCCAGCAGCCCTTGGACAGGAGATGAGCAGTACTTC. Residues: CASSPWTGDEQYF. The chain is built from TRBV4-1 and TRBJ2-7, with TRBD1 matching over 7 bases. Germline values: CDR1 MGHRA, CDR2 YSYEKL. This CDR3 has 13 amino acids. V trimming: 4 bases; J trimming: 7 bases; junction bases outside the gene matches: 7.